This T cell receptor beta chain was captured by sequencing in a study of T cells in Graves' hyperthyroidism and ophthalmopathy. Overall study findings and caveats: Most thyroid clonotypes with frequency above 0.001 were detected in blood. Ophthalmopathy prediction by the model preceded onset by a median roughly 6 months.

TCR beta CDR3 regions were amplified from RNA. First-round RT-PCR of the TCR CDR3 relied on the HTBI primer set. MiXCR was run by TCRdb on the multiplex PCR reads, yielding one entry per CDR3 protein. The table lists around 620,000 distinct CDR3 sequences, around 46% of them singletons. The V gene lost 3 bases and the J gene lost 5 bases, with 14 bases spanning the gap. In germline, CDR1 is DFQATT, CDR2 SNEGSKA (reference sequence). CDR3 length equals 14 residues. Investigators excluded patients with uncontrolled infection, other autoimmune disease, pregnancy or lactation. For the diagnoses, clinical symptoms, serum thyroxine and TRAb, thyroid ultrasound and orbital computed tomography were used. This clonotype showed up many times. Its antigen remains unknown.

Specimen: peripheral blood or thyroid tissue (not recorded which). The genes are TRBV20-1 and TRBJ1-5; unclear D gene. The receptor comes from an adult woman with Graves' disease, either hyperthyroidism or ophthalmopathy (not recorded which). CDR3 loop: CSASSGQGYQPQHF. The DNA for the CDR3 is TGCAGTGCTAGTAGTGGTCAAGGGTATCAGCCCCAGCATTTT.